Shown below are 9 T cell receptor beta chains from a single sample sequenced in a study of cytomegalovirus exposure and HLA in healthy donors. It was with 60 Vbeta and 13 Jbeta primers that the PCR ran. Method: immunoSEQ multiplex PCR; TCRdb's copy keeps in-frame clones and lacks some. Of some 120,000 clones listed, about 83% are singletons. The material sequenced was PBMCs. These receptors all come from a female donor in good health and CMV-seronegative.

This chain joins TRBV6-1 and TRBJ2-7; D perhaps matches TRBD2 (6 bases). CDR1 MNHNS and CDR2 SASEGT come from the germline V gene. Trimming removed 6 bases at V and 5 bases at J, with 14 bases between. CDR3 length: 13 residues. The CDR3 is CASRSPGANEQYF. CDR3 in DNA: TGTGCCAGCAGATCGCCGGGAGCTAACGAGCAGTACTTC.

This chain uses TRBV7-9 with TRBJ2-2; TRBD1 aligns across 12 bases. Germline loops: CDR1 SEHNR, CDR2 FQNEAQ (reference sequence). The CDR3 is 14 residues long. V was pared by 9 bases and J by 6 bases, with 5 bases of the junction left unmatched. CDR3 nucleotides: TGTGCCAGTCTGGGACAGGGGGCCTCCGGGGAGCTGTTTTTT. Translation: CASLGQGASGELFF.

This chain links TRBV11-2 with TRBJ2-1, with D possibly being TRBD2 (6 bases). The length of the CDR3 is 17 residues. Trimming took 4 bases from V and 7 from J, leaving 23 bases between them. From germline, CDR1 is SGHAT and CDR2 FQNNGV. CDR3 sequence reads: CASSSRNAPGLQNEQFF. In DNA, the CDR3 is TGTGCCAGCAGCTCTAGAAATGCCCCGGGACTTCAAAATGAGCAGTTCTTC.

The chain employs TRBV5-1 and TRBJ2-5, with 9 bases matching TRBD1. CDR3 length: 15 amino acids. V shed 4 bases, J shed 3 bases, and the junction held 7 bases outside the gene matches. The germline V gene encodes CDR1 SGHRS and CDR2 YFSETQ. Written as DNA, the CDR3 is TGCGCCAGCAGCCCATTGGGGACAGGGAAAGAGACCCAGTACTTC. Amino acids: CASSPLGTGKETQYF.

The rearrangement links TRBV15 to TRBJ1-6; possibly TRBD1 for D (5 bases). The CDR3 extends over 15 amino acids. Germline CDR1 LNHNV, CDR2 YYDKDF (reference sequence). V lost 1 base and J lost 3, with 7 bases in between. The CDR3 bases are TGTGCCACCAGCAGAGTCACAGGCTATAATTCACCCCTCCACTTT. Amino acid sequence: CATSRVTGYNSPLHF.

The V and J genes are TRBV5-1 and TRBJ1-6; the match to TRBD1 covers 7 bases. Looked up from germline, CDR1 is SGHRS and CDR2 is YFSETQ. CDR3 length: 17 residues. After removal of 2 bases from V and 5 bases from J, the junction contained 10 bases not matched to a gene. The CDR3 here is CASSFVLDRVNNSPLHF. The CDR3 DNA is TGCGCCAGCAGCTTTGTTCTCGACAGGGTCAATAATTCACCCCTCCACTTT.

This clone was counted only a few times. The CDR3 region has the DNA TGCGCCAGCAGCCAAGGTTGGCGCGGGGGGGGCACAGATACGCAGTATTTT. Protein sequence: CASSQGWRGGGTDTQYF. The chain joins TRBV4-3 to TRBJ2-3; 9 bases map to TRBD2. From germline, CDR1 is LGHNA and CDR2 YSLEER. The ends lost 1 base at V and 1 base at J; junction bases unmatched: 6. CDR3 length equals 17 residues.

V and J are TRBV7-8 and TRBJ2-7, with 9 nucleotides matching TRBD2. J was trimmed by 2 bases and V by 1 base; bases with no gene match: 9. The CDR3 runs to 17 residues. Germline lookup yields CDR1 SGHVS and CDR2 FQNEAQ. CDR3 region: CASSLVASGDVTYEQYF. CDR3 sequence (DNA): TGTGCCAGCAGCTTAGTGGCTAGCGGGGATGTGACCTACGAGCAGTACTTC.

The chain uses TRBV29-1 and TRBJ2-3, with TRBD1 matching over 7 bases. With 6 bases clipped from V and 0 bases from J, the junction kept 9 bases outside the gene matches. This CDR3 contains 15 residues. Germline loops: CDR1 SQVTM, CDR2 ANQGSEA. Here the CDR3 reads CSVSYRGFSTDTQYF. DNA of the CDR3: TGCAGCGTGAGTTACAGGGGCTTTAGCACAGATACGCAGTATTTT.